This TCR beta chain was sequenced during a study of monozygotic twins with inflammatory bowel disease. The study, taken as a whole, reports: The analysis yielded no support for one strong signal or clonotype associated with IBD.

Concerning this clonotype itself: Its target is not known.

The CDR3 consists of 17 residues. The germline gives CDR1 LGHDT, CDR2 YNNKEL (reference sequence). cDNA for TCRalpha and TCRbeta was amplified by nested PCRs of around 15 then roughly 10 cycles. With the 5' RACE reads reprocessed, TCRdb shows one record per CDR3 protein and no DNA. This listing includes approximately 400,000 distinct CDR3 sequences. The sequencing sample was made of blood. This receptor was taken from a human donor with ulcerative colitis or Crohn's disease, or a healthy co-twin of an affected twin (not recorded which). The chain links TRBV3-1 to TRBJ1-1; absent DNA, TCRdb's TRBD1 call cannot be checked. CDR3 residues: CASSQVTRANLNTEAFF.